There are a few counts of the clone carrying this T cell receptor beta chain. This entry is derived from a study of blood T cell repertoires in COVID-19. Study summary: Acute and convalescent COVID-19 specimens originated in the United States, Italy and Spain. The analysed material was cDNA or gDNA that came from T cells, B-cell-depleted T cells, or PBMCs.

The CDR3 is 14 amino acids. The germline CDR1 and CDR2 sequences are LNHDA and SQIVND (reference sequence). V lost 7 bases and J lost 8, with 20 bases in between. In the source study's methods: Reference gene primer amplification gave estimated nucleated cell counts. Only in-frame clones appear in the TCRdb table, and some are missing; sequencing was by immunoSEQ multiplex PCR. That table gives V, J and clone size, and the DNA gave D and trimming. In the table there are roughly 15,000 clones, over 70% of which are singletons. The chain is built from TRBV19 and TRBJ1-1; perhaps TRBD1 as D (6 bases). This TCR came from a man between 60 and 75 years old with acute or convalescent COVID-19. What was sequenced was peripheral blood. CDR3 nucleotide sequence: TGTGCCAGTATTTATTCCGGGGGGCTCGCCGAAGCTTTCTTT. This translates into CASIYSGGLAEAFF.